The clone carrying this T cell receptor (beta chain) came up a few times. The target antigen is unknown. Germline CDR1 and CDR2: MNHEY and SVGAGI. This CDR3 has 16 residues. The V segment lost 0 bases and the J segment 3 bases; nucleotides outside the gene matches: 5. The entry originates in a study of response to subunit inactivated influenza vaccine. Notes on the study in general: After each seasonal influenza vaccination, few new T cells are recruited, the authors suggested.

MiXCR, run by TCRdb on the RT-PCR reads, gives a single entry per CDR3 protein. There are 530,000 or so distinct CDR3 sequences in the sample; 13% to 15% occur only once, and 11% lies in the top ten. The chain joins TRBV6-5 to TRBJ2-1, with 7 bases fitting TRBD2. This sample comprised PBMCs from blood, obtained 12 days after vaccination. The source is a man aged 50-59 years who received an inactivated influenza vaccine. The CDR3 region is CASSYSTSARYNEQFF. CDR3 bases: TGTGCCAGCAGTTACTCCACTAGCGCCCGCTACAATGAGCAGTTCTTC.